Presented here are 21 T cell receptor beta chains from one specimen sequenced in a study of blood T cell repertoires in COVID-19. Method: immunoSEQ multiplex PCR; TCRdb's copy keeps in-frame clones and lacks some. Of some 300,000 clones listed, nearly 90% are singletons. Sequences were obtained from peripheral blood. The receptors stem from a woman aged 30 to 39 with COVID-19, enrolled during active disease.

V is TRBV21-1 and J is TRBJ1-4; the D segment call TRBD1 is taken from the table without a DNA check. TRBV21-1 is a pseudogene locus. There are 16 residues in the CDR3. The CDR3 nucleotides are TGTGCCAGCCTCCTCATGAACAGGGGTGGAGATGAAAAACTGTTTTTT. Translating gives CASLLMNRGGDEKLFF.

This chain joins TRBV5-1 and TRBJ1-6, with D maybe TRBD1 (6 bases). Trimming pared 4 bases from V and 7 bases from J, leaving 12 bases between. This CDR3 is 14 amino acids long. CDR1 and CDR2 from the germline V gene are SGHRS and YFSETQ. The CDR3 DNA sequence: TGCGCCAGCAGCCAGGGGACGCCAAATTCACCCCTCCACTTT. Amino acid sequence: CASSQGTPNSPLHF.

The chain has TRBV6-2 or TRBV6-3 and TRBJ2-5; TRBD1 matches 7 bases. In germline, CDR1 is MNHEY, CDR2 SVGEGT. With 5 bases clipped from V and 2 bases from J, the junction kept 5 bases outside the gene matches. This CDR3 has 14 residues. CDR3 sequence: CASSDDRAQETQYF. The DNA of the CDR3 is TGTGCCAGCAGTGACGACAGGGCGCAAGAGACCCAGTACTTC.

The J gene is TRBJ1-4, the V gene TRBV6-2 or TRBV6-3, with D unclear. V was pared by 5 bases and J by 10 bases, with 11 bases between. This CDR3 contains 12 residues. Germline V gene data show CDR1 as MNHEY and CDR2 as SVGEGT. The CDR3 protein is CASSHRVSKLFF. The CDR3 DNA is TGTGCCAGCAGTCACCGAGTATCAAAACTGTTTTTT.

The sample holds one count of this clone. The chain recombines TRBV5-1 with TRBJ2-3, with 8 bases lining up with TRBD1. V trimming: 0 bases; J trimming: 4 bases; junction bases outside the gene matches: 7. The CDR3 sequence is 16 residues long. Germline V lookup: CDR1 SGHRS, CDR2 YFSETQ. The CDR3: CASSLAPGGAADTQYF. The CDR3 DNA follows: TGCGCCAGCAGCTTGGCCCCAGGGGGCGCGGCAGATACGCAGTATTTT.

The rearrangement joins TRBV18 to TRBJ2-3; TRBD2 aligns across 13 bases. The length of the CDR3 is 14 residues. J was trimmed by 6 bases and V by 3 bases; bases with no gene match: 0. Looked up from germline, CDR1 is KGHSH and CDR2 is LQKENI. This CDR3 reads CASSPTSGGDTQYF. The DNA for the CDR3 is TGTGCCAGCTCACCGACTAGCGGGGGGGATACGCAGTATTTT.

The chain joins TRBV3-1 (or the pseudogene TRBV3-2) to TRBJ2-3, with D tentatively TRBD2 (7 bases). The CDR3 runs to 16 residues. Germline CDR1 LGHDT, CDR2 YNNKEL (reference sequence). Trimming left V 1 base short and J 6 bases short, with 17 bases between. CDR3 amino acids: CASSQVSEGGPDTQYF. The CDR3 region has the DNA TGTGCCAGCAGCCAAGTCTCTGAGGGGGGGCCTGATACGCAGTATTTT.

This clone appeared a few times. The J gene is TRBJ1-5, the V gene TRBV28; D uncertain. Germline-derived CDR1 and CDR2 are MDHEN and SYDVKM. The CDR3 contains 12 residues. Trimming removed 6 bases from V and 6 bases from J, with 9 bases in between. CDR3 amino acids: CASRRPGQPQHF. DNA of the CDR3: TGTGCCAGCAGGCGGCCGGGTCAGCCCCAGCATTTT. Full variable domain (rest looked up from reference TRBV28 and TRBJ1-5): DVKVTQSSRYLVKRTGEKVFLECVQDMDHENMFWYRQDPGLGLRLIYFSYDVKMKEKGDIPEGYSVSREKKERFSLILESASTNQTSMYLCASRRPGQPQHFGDGTRLSIL.

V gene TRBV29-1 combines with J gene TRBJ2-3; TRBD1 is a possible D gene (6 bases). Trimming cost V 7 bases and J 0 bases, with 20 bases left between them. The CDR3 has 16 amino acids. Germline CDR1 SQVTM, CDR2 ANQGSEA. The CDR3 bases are TGCAGCGCCTCAGGTAGCAGGGGCGATAGCACAGATACGCAGTATTTT. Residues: CSASGSRGDSTDTQYF.

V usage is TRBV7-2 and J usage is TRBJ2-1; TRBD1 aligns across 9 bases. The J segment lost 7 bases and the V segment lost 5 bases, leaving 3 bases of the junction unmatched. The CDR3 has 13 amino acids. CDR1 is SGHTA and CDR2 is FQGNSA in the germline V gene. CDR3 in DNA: TGTGCCAGCAGCACCGACAGGGGGAATGAGCAGTTCTTC. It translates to CASSTDRGNEQFF.

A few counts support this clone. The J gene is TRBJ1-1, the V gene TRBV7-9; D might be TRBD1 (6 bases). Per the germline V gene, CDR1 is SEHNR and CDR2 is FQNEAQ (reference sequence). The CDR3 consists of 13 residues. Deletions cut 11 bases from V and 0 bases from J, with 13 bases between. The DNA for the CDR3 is TGTGCCGTCGGGACACACCTGAACACTGAAGCTTTCTTT. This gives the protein CAVGTHLNTEAFF.

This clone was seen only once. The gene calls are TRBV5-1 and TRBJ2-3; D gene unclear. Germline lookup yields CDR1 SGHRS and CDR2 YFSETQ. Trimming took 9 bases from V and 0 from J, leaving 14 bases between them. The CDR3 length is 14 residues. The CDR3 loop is CATSPEVSTDTQYF. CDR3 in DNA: TGCGCCACCTCCCCCGAGGTGAGCACAGATACGCAGTATTTT.

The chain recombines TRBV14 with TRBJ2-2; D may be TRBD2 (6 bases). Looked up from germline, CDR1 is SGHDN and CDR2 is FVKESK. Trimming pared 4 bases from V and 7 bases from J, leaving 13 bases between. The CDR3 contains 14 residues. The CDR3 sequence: CASSLSRGIGELFF. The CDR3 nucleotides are TGTGCCAGCAGCCTAAGTCGCGGGATCGGGGAGCTGTTTTTT. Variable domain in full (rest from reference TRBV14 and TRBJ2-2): EAGVTQFPSHSVIEKGQTVTLRCDPISGHDNLYWYRRVMGKEIKFLLHFVKESKQDESGMPNNRFLAERTGGTYSTLKVQPAELEDSGVYFCASSLSRGIGELFFGEGSRLTVL.

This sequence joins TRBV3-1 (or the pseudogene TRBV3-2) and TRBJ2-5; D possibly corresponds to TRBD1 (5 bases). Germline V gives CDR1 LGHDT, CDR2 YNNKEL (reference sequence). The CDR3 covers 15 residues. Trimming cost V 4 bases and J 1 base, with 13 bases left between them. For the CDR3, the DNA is TGTGCCAGCAGCCCGACAGTTGAGCTCCAAGAGACCCAGTACTTC. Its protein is CASSPTVELQETQYF.

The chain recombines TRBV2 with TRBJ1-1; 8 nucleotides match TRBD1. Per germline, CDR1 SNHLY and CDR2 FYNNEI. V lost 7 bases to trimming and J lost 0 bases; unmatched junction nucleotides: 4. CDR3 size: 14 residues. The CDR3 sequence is CASTRDRLNTEAFF. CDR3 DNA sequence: TGTGCCAGCACCCGGGACAGGCTGAACACTGAAGCTTTCTTT.

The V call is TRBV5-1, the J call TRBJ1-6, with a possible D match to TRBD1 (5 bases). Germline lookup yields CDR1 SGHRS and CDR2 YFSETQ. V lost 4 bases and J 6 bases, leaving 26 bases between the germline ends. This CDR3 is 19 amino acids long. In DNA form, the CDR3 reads TGCGCCAGCAGCCCCATGGGGGGGACCCTCCCGCTCGGTAATTCACCCCTCCACTTT. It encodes CASSPMGGTLPLGNSPLHF.

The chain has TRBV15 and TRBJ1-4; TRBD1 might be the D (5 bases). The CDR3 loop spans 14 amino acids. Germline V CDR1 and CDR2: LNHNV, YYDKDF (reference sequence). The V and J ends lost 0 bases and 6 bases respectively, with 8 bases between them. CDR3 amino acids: CATSRDREYEKLFF. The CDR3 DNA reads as TGTGCCACCAGCAGAGACAGGGAATATGAAAAACTGTTTTTT. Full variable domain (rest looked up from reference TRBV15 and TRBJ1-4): DAMVIQNPRYQVTQFGKPVTLSCSQTLNHNVMYWYQQKSSQAPKLLFHYYDKDFNNEADTPDNFQSRRPNTSFCFLDIRSPGLGDTAMYLCATSRDREYEKLFFGSGTQLSVL.

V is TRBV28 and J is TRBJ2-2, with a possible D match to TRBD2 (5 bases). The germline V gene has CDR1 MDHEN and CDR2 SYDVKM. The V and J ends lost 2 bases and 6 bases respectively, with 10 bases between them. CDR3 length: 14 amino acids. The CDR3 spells CASSLNGRAGELFF. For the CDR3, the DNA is TGTGCCAGCAGTTTAAACGGGCGGGCCGGGGAGCTGTTTTTT.

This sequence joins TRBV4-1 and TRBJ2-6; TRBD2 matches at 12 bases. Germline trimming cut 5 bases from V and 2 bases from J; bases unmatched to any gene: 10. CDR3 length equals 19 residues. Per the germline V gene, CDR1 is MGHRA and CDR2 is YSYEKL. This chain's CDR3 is CASSVRRLAGDPGANVLTF. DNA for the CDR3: TGCGCCAGCAGCGTCCGGCGACTAGCGGGGGACCCTGGGGCCAACGTCCTGACTTTC.

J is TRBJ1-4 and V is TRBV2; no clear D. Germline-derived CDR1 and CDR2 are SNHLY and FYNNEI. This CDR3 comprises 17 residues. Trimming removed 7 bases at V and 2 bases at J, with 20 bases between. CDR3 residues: CASNVGEGGSTNEKLFF. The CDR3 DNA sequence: TGTGCCAGCAACGTTGGGGAGGGAGGAAGCACTAATGAAAAACTGTTTTTT.

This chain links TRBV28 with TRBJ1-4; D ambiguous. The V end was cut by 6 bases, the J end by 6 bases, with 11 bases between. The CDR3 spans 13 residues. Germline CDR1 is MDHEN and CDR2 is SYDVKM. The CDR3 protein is CASSPGSYEKLFF. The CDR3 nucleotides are TGTGCCAGCAGCCCCGGGAGTTATGAAAAACTGTTTTTT.